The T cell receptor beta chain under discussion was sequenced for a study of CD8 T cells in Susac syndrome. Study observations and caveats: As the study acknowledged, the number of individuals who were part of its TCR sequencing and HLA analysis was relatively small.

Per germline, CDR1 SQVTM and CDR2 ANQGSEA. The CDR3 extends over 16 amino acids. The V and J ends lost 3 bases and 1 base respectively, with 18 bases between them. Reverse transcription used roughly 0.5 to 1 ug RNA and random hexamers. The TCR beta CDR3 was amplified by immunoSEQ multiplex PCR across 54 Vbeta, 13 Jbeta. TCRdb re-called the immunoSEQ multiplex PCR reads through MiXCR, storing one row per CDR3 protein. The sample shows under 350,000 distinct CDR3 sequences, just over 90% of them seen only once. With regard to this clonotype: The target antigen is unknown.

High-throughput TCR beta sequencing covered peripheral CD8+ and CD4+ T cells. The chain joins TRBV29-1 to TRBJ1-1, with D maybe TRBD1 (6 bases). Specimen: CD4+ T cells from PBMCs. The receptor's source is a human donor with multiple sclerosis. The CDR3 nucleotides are TGCAGCGTTGACGACCGTCGGGGCAGGGGGAACACTGAAGCTTTCTTT. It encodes CSVDDRRGRGNTEAFF.